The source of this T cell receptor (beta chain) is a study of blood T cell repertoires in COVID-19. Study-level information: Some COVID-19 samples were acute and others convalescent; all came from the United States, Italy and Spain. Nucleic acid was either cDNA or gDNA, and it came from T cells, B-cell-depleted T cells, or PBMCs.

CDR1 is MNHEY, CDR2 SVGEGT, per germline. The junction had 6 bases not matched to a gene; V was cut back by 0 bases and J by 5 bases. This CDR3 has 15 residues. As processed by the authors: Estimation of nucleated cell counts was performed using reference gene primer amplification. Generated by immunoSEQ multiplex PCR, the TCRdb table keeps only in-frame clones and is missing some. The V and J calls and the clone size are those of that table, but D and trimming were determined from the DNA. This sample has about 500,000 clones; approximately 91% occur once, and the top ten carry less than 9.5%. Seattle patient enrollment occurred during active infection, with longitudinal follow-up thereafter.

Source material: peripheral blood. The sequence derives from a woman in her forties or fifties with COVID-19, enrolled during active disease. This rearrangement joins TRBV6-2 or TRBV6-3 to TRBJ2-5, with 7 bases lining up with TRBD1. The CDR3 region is CASSYSATGVETQYF. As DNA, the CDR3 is TGTGCCAGCAGTTACTCTGCCACAGGGGTGGAGACCCAGTACTTC.